This T cell receptor beta chain was observed in a study of CD8+CD57+ T cells in acquired aplastic anemia (dated by TCRdb to 2016 to 2019). Concerning the study at large: On average, sorted CD4+ and CD8+ cells yielded approximately 3 ug of extracted DNA, with a range of about 0.18 to 27.4 ug. Healthy donor samples averaged around 9.8 million reads for CD4+ and fewer than 12 million for CD8+ cells. The research as a whole found: Roughly 30 CD8+ CDR3 sequences were found to be shared between patients and controls, but these sequences appeared to be highly expressed in patients and within the immunodominant clones of the patients. Between patients and healthy controls, no significant difference in CD8+ Simpson's diversity was found (P=0.060).

Genomic DNA was used as template for profiling of TCR beta VDJ combinations and CDR3 sequences. An Illumina HiSeq 2000 was the platform used for TCR repertoire sequencing. The paper's data handling went like this. TRBV/TRBJ rearrangement plots, CDR3 size and DJ length profiles, and Simpson's diversity index were used to evaluate the repertoires. Whichever DNA sequence was most abundant in the deep sequencing data was defined as the immunodominant clone. CDR3 amino acid sequences were checked for sharing between subjects and were compared against published repertoires and the VDJdb database. TCRdb passed the public sequencing reads through fastp at Q25 and MiXCR, retaining productive beta sequences. Identical CDR3 proteins give one entry, which carries the most common genes and DNA. These V and J calls derive from TCRdb rather than the authors' analysis. Counted in this sample were 150,000 to 200,000 distinct CDR3 sequences; roughly 45% of them appeared once. The ten largest account for under 1.2% of the sample.

Trimming at the junction amounts to 3 bases on V and 5 bases on J, and the germline ends lie 16 bases apart. Measured from the cysteine to the phenylalanine, the CDR3 is 15 residues long. The only DNA kept is the CDR3, 45 bases in frame from the first base. The germline V gene sets CDR1 to SNHLY and CDR2 to FYNNEI. In this study, sorted CD4+ and CD8+ T cells from the blood of healthy subjects and of severe aplastic anemia patients had their TCR repertoires deep-sequenced. Ficoll-Paque density gradient centrifugation was used to isolate peripheral blood mononuclear cells. Before DNA extraction, CD4+ and CD8+ T cells were sorted by FACS or by magnetic beads. For this clonotype: The clone's antigen remains unknown. Nothing much larger sits one base from this clone, and base qualities are not available.

Specimen: sorted CD4+, CD8+, or CD8+CD57+ T cells (not recorded which) from PBMCs. The rearrangement combines TRBV2 with TRBJ2-5; tentative D gene TRBD2, with 6 bases matching. The TCR originated in a human donor in good health. The DNA sequence follows: TGTGCCAGCAGTGACCCCACTCGGGGGTCGGAGACCCAGTACTTC. This is translated as CASSDPTRGSETQYF. The variable domain in full, with residues beyond the CDR3 obtained from the reference TRBV2 and TRBJ2-5 genes, is EPEVTQTPSHQVTQMGQEVILRCVPISNHLYFYWYRQILGQKVEFLVSFYNNEISEKSEIFDDQFSVERPDGSNFTLKIRSTKLEDSAMYFCASSDPTRGSETQYFGPGTRLLVL.